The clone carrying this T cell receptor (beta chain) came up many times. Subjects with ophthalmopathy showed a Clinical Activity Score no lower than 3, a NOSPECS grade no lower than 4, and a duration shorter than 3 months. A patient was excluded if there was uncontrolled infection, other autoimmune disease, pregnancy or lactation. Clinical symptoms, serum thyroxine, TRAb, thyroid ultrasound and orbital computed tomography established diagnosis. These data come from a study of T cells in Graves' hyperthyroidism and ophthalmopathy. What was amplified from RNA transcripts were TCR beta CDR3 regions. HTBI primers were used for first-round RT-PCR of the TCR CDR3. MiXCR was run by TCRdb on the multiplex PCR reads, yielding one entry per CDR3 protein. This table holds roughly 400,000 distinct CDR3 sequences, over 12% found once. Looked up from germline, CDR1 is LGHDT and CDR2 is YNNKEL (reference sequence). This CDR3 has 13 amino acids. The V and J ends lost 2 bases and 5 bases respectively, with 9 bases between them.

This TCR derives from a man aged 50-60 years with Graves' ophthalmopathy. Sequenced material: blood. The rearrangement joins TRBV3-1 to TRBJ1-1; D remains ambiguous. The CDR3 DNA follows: TGTGCCAGCAGCCAAAGTCATGGGACTGAAGCTTTCTTT. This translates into CASSQSHGTEAFF.